What follows are 29 T cell receptor beta chains derived from one specimen sequenced in a study of cytomegalovirus exposure and HLA in healthy donors. Use of 60 Vbeta and 13 Jbeta primers characterized the PCR. Assay: immunoSEQ multiplex PCR; the TCRdb copy retains only in-frame clones and omits some. This table holds roughly 72,000 clones, 74% found once. Sequences were obtained from PBMCs. The receptor source for this set is a human donor in good health.

This clone appeared a few times. The chain is built from TRBV5-6 and TRBJ2-3; 9 positions match TRBD1. The CDR3 runs to 16 residues. CDR1 and CDR2 (germline): SGHDT, YYEEEE. The ends lost 0 bases at V and 4 bases at J; junction bases unmatched: 6. The CDR3 DNA is TGTGCCAGCAGCTTGGTGGGGGACAGGGTACCAGATACGCAGTATTTT. Translation: CASSLVGDRVPDTQYF.

The chain recombines TRBV5-1 with TRBJ2-3; 13 bases fit TRBD2. This CDR3 has 18 amino acids. With 3 bases clipped from V and 5 bases from J, the junction kept 12 bases outside the gene matches. Germline CDR1 SGHRS, CDR2 YFSETQ. The CDR3 region is CASSSITSGRARGDTQYF. In DNA form, the CDR3 reads TGCGCCAGCAGCTCTATAACTAGCGGGAGGGCTAGAGGAGATACGCAGTATTTT.

The chain recombines TRBV28 with TRBJ1-5; 9 bases map to TRBD1. This CDR3 region has 17 residues. J lost 0 bases, V lost 10 bases, and 13 bases had no gene match. CDR1 is MDHEN and CDR2 is SYDVKM in the germline V gene. DNA of the CDR3: TGTGCCACCACGACAGGGGGGATTGGGTATAGCAATCAGCCCCAGCATTTT. This translates into CATTTGGIGYSNQPQHF.

This chain links TRBV6-4 with TRBJ2-1; 9 nucleotides align to TRBD1. This CDR3 region has 15 residues. Germline V CDR1 and CDR2: MRHNA, SNTAGT. V lost 8 bases and J lost 2; bases outside the gene matches: 7. The CDR3 sequence: CASARQGGTYNEQFF. For the CDR3, the DNA is TGTGCCAGCGCCAGACAGGGGGGCACCTACAATGAGCAGTTCTTC.

In this sample, this clone turned up a few times. This chain uses TRBV5-1 with TRBJ2-7, with TRBD2 as a possible D gene (5 bases). V was cut by 0 bases and J by 4 bases, with 14 bases left in between. The CDR3 consists of 15 residues. The V gene's germline CDR1 is SGHRS and CDR2 YFSETQ. The CDR3, as DNA: TGCGCCAGCAGCTTGGCCACTAGTGTCGGGTACGAGCAGTACTTC. It specifies CASSLATSVGYEQYF.

The rearrangement uses TRBV19 and TRBJ1-2; 11 bases align to TRBD1. This CDR3 has 15 amino acids. CDR1 and CDR2 from the germline V gene are LNHDA and SQIVND (reference sequence). With V trimmed by 3 bases and J by 6 bases, 6 bases remained unmatched. The DNA for the CDR3 is TGTGCCAGTAGTATTGGGACAGGGGGGCAAGATGGCTACACCTTC. This codes for CASSIGTGGQDGYTF.

The chain is built from TRBV11-3 and TRBJ2-7, with 9 bases matching TRBD2. Germline lookup yields CDR1 SGHNT and CDR2 YENEEA. V shed 5 bases, J shed 6 bases, and the junction held 8 bases outside the gene matches. There are 14 residues in the CDR3. Here the CDR3 DNA reads TGTGCCAGCAGCCCTTTCGGACTAGCGACCGAGCAGTACTTC. Translated: CASSPFGLATEQYF. The whole variable domain, filled in from reference TRBV11-3 and TRBJ2-7, reads EAGVVQSPRYKIIEKKQPVAFWCNPISGHNTLYWYLQNLGQGPELLIRYENEEAVDDSQLPKDRFSAERLKGVDSTLKIQPAELGDSAVYLCASSPFGLATEQYFGPGTRLTVT.

The genes are TRBV30 and TRBJ2-7; D is unclear. V lost 1 base and J 4 bases, leaving 17 bases between the germline ends. The CDR3 is 15 amino acids. Germline V gene data show CDR1 as GTSNPN and CDR2 as SVGIG (reference sequence). Written as DNA, the CDR3 is TGTGCCTGGAGTGCTCACCGAGCGTCTCTTTACGAGCAGTACTTC. It codes for CAWSAHRASLYEQYF.

This chain connects TRBV5-4 to TRBJ2-5; tentative D call: TRBD2 (5 bases). CDR1 and CDR2 from the germline V gene are SGHNT and YYREEE (reference sequence). The CDR3 is 17 residues long. V lost 2 bases, J lost 2 bases, and 19 bases lay in between. CDR3 region: CASSFRQSGRGQETQYF. The CDR3 region has the DNA TGTGCCAGCAGCTTCCGTCAGAGCGGACGAGGACAAGAGACCCAGTACTTC.

The chain links TRBV29-1 to TRBJ1-1; possibly TRBD1 for D (6 bases). The germline V gene has CDR1 SQVTM and CDR2 ANQGSEA. The CDR3 is 13 amino acids. The V and J ends lost 5 bases and 4 bases respectively, with 14 bases between them. CDR3 bases: TGCAGCGTTACAGGGTTCGGCGGCACTGAAGCTTTCTTT. Amino acids: CSVTGFGGTEAFF.

The rearrangement joins TRBV6-6 to TRBJ1-5, with 7 bases identical to TRBD1. Germline values: CDR1 MNHNY, CDR2 SVGAGI (reference sequence). The trim removed 9 bases at V and 5 bases at J, leaving 7 bases unmatched. This CDR3 has 13 amino acids. CDR3 coding DNA: TGTGCCAGTGTCGACAGGGTTTATCAGCCCCAGCATTTT. Translating it yields CASVDRVYQPQHF.

The rearrangement uses TRBV4-1 and TRBJ2-7, with 10 nucleotides matching TRBD2. V trimming: 0 bases; J trimming: 6 bases; junction bases outside the gene matches: 5. This CDR3 is built from 15 residues. Germline CDR1 MGHRA, CDR2 YSYEKL. The CDR3 DNA sequence: TGCGCCAGCAGCCAAGAGCCCGGGACTAGCGTCGAGCAGTACTTC. Amino acid sequence: CASSQEPGTSVEQYF.

V gene TRBV6-1 combines with J gene TRBJ1-5; TRBD1 matches at 7 bases. The CDR3 is 13 residues long. V shed 8 bases and J 2 bases; nucleotides not matched to a gene: 3. Germline assignment: CDR1 MNHNS and CDR2 SASEGT. The CDR3 nucleotides read TGTGCCAGCCGGGACAGAGGCAATCAGCCCCAGCATTTT. Translating it yields CASRDRGNQPQHF.

A few counts support this clone. The V and J genes are TRBV15 and TRBJ2-5; possible D gene TRBD2, 6 bases. CDR1 is LNHNV, CDR2 YYDKDF, per germline (reference sequence). The CDR3 has 16 residues. The V and J ends lost 0 bases and 3 bases respectively, with 14 bases between them. The DNA of the CDR3 is TGTGCCACCAGCAGAGATAGGGAGTTAGCGGAAGAGACCCAGTACTTC. It codes for CATSRDRELAEETQYF.

This clone was counted a few times. The CDR3 region is CASSLAGRNEKLFF. The CDR3 nucleotides read TGTGCCAGCAGCTTAGCAGGTCGTAATGAAAAACTGTTTTTT. The J gene is TRBJ1-4, the V gene TRBV5-4, with D uncertain. The germline V gene encodes CDR1 SGHNT and CDR2 YYREEE (reference sequence). The CDR3 loop spans 14 amino acids. V lost 2 bases and J lost 4, with 9 bases in between.

This clone showed up just a few times. The chain carries TRBV9 and TRBJ1-1; D ambiguous. V dropped 3 bases and J dropped 4 bases, with 7 bases sitting between them. There are 12 residues in the CDR3. Germline CDR1 reads SGDLS; CDR2 reads YYNGEE. This CDR3 reads CASSGRLTEAFF. DNA for the CDR3: TGTGCCAGCAGCGGCAGACTCACTGAAGCTTTCTTT.

The chain recombines TRBV7-9 with TRBJ2-7, with D perhaps TRBD1 (6 bases). Germline V lookup: CDR1 SEHNR, CDR2 FQNEAQ (reference sequence). The CDR3 has 14 amino acids. V was shortened by 5 bases and J by 2 bases, with 13 bases between the two germline ends. The CDR3 sequence is CASSRQVSPYEQYF. DNA for the CDR3: TGTGCCAGCAGCCGACAGGTTTCACCCTACGAGCAGTACTTC.

This chain uses TRBV5-1 with TRBJ2-5; 12 bases are a match to TRBD2. The CDR3 sequence is 17 residues long. Per germline, CDR1 SGHRS and CDR2 YFSETQ. V shed 0 bases, J shed 2 bases, and the junction held 5 bases outside the gene matches. The CDR3: CASSLAETSGSQETQYF. The CDR3 coding sequence is TGCGCCAGCAGCTTGGCCGAGACTAGCGGGAGTCAAGAGACCCAGTACTTC.

The chain recombines TRBV25-1 with TRBJ2-3, with 10 bases fitting TRBD2. The germline V gene encodes CDR1 MGHDK and CDR2 SYGVNS. V was pared by 7 bases and J by 4 bases, with 8 bases of the junction left unmatched. The CDR3 length is 15 residues. CDR3 amino acids: CASIGAGGRADTQYF. As DNA, the CDR3 is TGTGCCAGCATAGGAGCGGGAGGGAGGGCAGATACGCAGTATTTT.

This clone was observed a single time. The chain joins TRBV6-1 to TRBJ2-5, with D possibly being TRBD1 (6 bases). The CDR3 is 17 amino acids. In germline, CDR1 is MNHNS, CDR2 SASEGT. V gave up 2 bases and J gave up 3 bases, with 19 bases separating them. Here the CDR3 reads CASSERWDTSGKETQYF. For the CDR3, the DNA is TGTGCCAGCAGTGAAAGATGGGACACCTCGGGTAAAGAGACCCAGTACTTC.

This chain uses TRBV9 with TRBJ1-2, with a possible D match to TRBD1 (6 bases). V dropped 0 bases and J dropped 2 bases, with 11 bases sitting between them. Germline lookup yields CDR1 SGDLS and CDR2 YYNGEE. This CDR3 region has 15 residues. The CDR3 DNA sequence: TGTGCCAGCAGCGTAGGGGGAGGGGGAAACTATGGCTACACCTTC. It translates to CASSVGGGGNYGYTF.

The rearrangement joins TRBV7-2 to TRBJ2-1; 15 bases line up with TRBD2. The CDR3 loop spans 15 amino acids. Germline V lookup: CDR1 SGHTA, CDR2 FQGNSA. Trimming removed 3 bases from V and 10 bases from J; junction bases left unmatched: 4. CDR3 in DNA: TGTGCCAGCAGCTTTAGGACTAGCGGGAGGGGGGAGCAGTTCTTC. This codes for CASSFRTSGRGEQFF.

The rearrangement joins TRBV28 to TRBJ2-7, with a weak D call TRBD2 (5 bases). V lost 8 bases and J lost 4, with 21 bases in between. CDR3 length: 15 amino acids. Germline CDR1 MDHEN, CDR2 SYDVKM. CDR3 in DNA: TGTGCCAGCGGGAGAGAGGACTTTCGGAGGTACGAGCAGTACTTC. Its protein is CASGREDFRRYEQYF. The full variable domain, rest sourced from reference TRBV28 and TRBJ2-7, is DVKVTQSSRYLVKRTGEKVFLECVQDMDHENMFWYRQDPGLGLRLIYFSYDVKMKEKGDIPEGYSVSREKKERFSLILESASTNQTSMYLCASGREDFRRYEQYFGPGTRLTVT.

V gene TRBV2 combines with J gene TRBJ2-4, with a tentative D call TRBD2 (5 bases). Germline V gene data show CDR1 as SNHLY and CDR2 as FYNNEI. The V end lost 7 bases, the J end lost 6 bases, and 13 bases lay between the germline ends. The CDR3 spans 13 residues. The CDR3 DNA follows: TGTGCCAGCACTCCAAATGAGGGAAACATTCAGTACTTC. Its translation is CASTPNEGNIQYF.

The table lists this clone with a count of one. The chain joins TRBV29-1 to TRBJ2-3, with D perhaps TRBD2 (6 bases). V shed 5 bases and J shed 0 bases, with 12 bases lying between them. Germline V gene sequence: CDR1 SQVTM, CDR2 ANQGSEA. This CDR3 spans 14 amino acids. The CDR3 nucleotides read TGCAGCGTTCGGGTAGCGGAAAGCACAGATACGCAGTATTTT. Translated: CSVRVAESTDTQYF.

The chain carries TRBV10-2 and TRBJ1-1; 7 nucleotides line up with TRBD1. Germline values: CDR1 WSHSY, CDR2 SAAADI. The length of the CDR3 is 13 residues. J was trimmed by 5 bases and V by 6 bases; bases with no gene match: 6. The CDR3 loop is CASRTGKKTEAFF. The CDR3 nucleotides are TGCGCCAGCAGGACAGGGAAAAAAACTGAAGCTTTCTTT.

The CDR3 nucleotides read TGTGCCAGCAGCGACTCATTTTCAACTAATGAAAAACTGTTTTTT. This translates into CASSDSFSTNEKLFF. This chain joins TRBV11-3 and TRBJ1-4; D is unresolved. Germline CDR1 reads SGHNT; CDR2 reads YENEEA. This CDR3 has 15 amino acids. Trimming removed 5 bases at V and 0 bases at J, with 10 bases between.

The chain links TRBV30 to TRBJ2-1, with 7 bases aligning to TRBD2. The CDR3 has 13 amino acids. The germline gives CDR1 GTSNPN, CDR2 SVGIG (reference sequence). V was pared by 8 bases and J by 0 bases, with 4 bases of the junction left unmatched. The chain's CDR3 is CAGRGSSYNEQFF. As DNA, the CDR3 is TGTGCCGGGCGGGGGAGCTCCTACAATGAGCAGTTCTTC.

This clone was seen a handful of times. This sequence joins TRBV30 and TRBJ1-3; 7 nucleotides align to TRBD1. Germline CDR1 is GTSNPN and CDR2 is SVGIG (reference sequence). The CDR3 extends over 14 amino acids. Trimming took 7 bases from V and 4 from J; bases not matched to a gene: 10. Here the CDR3 DNA reads TGTGCCTACGCCAGGGGGTATGACGGAAACACCATATATTTT. Its translation is CAYARGYDGNTIYF.